This T cell receptor beta chain came from a study of T cells in Graves' hyperthyroidism and ophthalmopathy. Whole-study results and caveats: Most expanded thyroid clonotypes above 0.001 recurred in blood.

CDR3 length: 19 amino acids. Germline CDR1 and CDR2: SGHAT and FQNNGV. The V end lost 2 bases, the J end lost 2 bases, and 22 bases lay between the germline ends. In its sample, this clonotype was seen many times. The antigen is undetermined. TCR beta CDR3 regions were amplified from RNA transcripts. A first-round RT-PCR of the TCR CDR3 used the HTBI primer set. TCRdb re-derived calls from the multiplex PCR reads in MiXCR, one entry per CDR3 protein. Of around 600,000 distinct CDR3 sequences in the sample, about 14% are singletons; the top ten hold 9.5% to 15%. Criteria for exclusion of patients were uncontrolled infection, other autoimmune disease, pregnancy or lactation. Each diagnosis was grounded in clinical symptoms, serum thyroxine and TRAb, thyroid ultrasound, and orbital computed tomography.

The chain combines TRBV11-2 with TRBJ1-3; no reliable D call. Sequencing used blood. The receptor was derived from a woman aged 45-60 years with Graves' ophthalmopathy. CDR3 loop: CASSLFIWFAGLAGNTIYF. CDR3 bases: TGTGCCAGCAGCTTATTTATTTGGTTCGCAGGACTGGCTGGAAACACCATATATTTT.